This T cell receptor (beta chain) was observed in a study of blood T cell repertoires in COVID-19. Across the whole study: The study drew acute and convalescent COVID-19 samples from the United States, Italy and Spain. PBMCs, B-cell-depleted T cells, or T cells were the source of the cDNA or gDNA that made up the material.

Original analysis: Amplification of reference gene primers was used by the study to estimate nucleated cell counts. Sequenced by immunoSEQ multiplex PCR; TCRdb stores in-frame clones only, minus some. Clone size and the V and J calls come from that table; the DNA yielded D and trimming. Of hundreds of thousands of clones in the sample, approximately 88% were seen once. V was pared by 7 bases and J by 6 bases, with 12 bases of the junction left unmatched. Germline V gene data show CDR1 as SGHRS and CDR2 as YFSETQ. This CDR3 contains 14 residues. The receptor comes from a woman in her thirties with acute or convalescent COVID-19. Sequenced: peripheral blood. The V and J genes are TRBV5-1 and TRBJ2-7; TRBD2 matches at 8 bases. The CDR3 region is CASGLLSGSLEQYF. The CDR3 nucleotides are TGCGCCAGCGGACTACTGAGCGGGAGTCTCGAGCAGTACTTC.